Following are 26 T cell receptor beta chains from one sample sequenced in a study of T-cell reconstitution after alpha-beta-depleted transplantation in children. During its preparation, the TCRbeta library received unique molecular identifiers. MiXCR, run by TCRdb on the PCR reads, gives a single entry per CDR3 protein. The table lists roughly 300,000 distinct CDR3 sequences, about 10% of them singletons. Material: PBMCs from the stem cell graft donor, obtained from the stem cell graft. These receptors came from a human donor who donated a stem cell graft to a child with SCID.

V gene TRBV20-1 combines with J gene TRBJ2-7; possibly TRBD1 for D (6 bases). Trimming shortened V by 6 bases and J by 0 bases, and 15 bases separated the two germline ends. The CDR3 is 14 amino acids. Germline loops: CDR1 DFQATT, CDR2 SNEGSKA (reference sequence). CDR3 nucleotides: TGCAGTGCCAGTCAGGGGAGTGGCTCCTACGAGCAGTACTTC. Amino acid sequence: CSASQGSGSYEQYF.

The rearrangement links TRBV5-1 to TRBJ1-2, with 7 bases matching TRBD1. This CDR3 has 16 residues. The V gene end was trimmed by 2 bases and the J gene end by 0 bases; junction bases not matched to a gene: 7. Germline V gene lookup returns CDR1 SGHRS and CDR2 YFSETQ. In nucleotides, the CDR3 is TGCGCCAGCAGCTTAACGACAGGGAACGCTAACTATGGCTACACCTTC. Translation gives CASSLTTGNANYGYTF. Full variable domain (remainder filled in from reference TRBV5-1 and TRBJ1-2): KAGVTQTPRYLIKTRGQQVTLSCSPISGHRSVSWYQQTPGQGLQFLFEYFSETQRNKGNFPGRFSGRQFSNSRSEMNVSTLELGDSALYLCASSLTTGNANYGYTFGSGTRLTVV.

This clonotype was recorded at least ten times. V is TRBV12-3 or TRBV12-4 and J is TRBJ2-7; D gene ambiguous. Trimming removed 5 bases at V and 6 bases at J, with 8 bases between. CDR3 size: 11 residues. In DNA form, the CDR3 reads TGTGCCAGCAGTCTCAGCTCCGAGCAGTACTTC. This sequence encodes CASSLSSEQYF.

This clonotype was counted at least ten times. The gene calls are TRBV12-3 or TRBV12-4 and TRBJ2-5; D remains ambiguous. The CDR3 has 12 residues. The V end lost 3 bases, the J end lost 4 bases, and 6 bases lay between the germline ends. The CDR3 sequence is CASSLTRETQYF. In DNA form, the CDR3 reads TGTGCCAGCAGTTTGACTCGAGAGACCCAGTACTTC.

This clonotype was seen ten or more times. The J gene is TRBJ2-2, the V gene TRBV9, with a weak D call TRBD2 (5 bases). The CDR3 has 16 residues. The V and J ends lost 4 bases and 3 bases respectively, with 16 bases between them. Germline V gives CDR1 SGDLS, CDR2 YYNGEE. CDR3 DNA sequence: TGTGCCAGCAGCTCTCGTTCCGGGGTCTACACCGGGGAGCTGTTTTTT. Encoded protein: CASSSRSGVYTGELFF.

There are a few counts of this clonotype. V gene TRBV9 combines with J gene TRBJ2-5, with 11 bases lining up with TRBD1. Germline CDR1 reads SGDLS; CDR2 reads YYNGEE. Trimming cost V 4 bases and J 1 base; bases outside gene matches: 6. The CDR3 totals 16 residues. In DNA form, the CDR3 reads TGTGCCAGCAGCCCCCGGGACAGGGGGGGCCAAGAGACCCAGTACTTC. It is translated as CASSPRDRGGQETQYF.

In its sample, this clonotype was seen many times. The chain joins TRBV18 to TRBJ2-5, with D possibly matching TRBD2 (6 bases). The CDR3 covers 14 residues. The germline V gene has CDR1 KGHSH and CDR2 LQKENI. V gave up 2 bases and J gave up 1 base, with 8 bases separating them. CDR3: CASSPRDSQETQYF. The CDR3 DNA reads as TGTGCCAGCTCACCAAGGGACTCCCAAGAGACCCAGTACTTC.

This chain connects TRBV5-1 to TRBJ2-1; possibly TRBD1 or TRBD2 for D (5 bases each). The CDR3 is 18 amino acids. Germline V CDR1 and CDR2: SGHRS, YFSETQ. V lost 0 bases, J lost 2 bases, and 18 bases lay in between. Here the CDR3 DNA reads TGCGCCAGCAGCTTGGACGCCCTGGTGCTGGGGGCCTACAATGAGCAGTTCTTC. Encoded protein: CASSLDALVLGAYNEQFF.

This clonotype was detected ten times or more. The chain employs TRBV7-2 and TRBJ1-4, with D unresolved. Germline lookup yields CDR1 SGHTA and CDR2 FQGNSA. CDR3 size: 15 residues. The V gene lost 1 base and the J gene lost 4 bases, with 10 bases spanning the gap. CDR3 protein: CASSLGGGSNEKLFF. The CDR3, as DNA: TGTGCCAGCAGCTTAGGCGGCGGAAGTAATGAAAAACTGTTTTTT.

This clonotype was seen more than once but under ten times. This chain connects TRBV11-2 to TRBJ2-2; TRBD2 aligns across 8 bases. This CDR3 is built from 15 residues. Per the germline V gene, CDR1 is SGHAT and CDR2 is FQNNGV. The V gene end was trimmed by 1 base and the J gene end by 4 bases; junction bases not matched to a gene: 2. The CDR3 region has the DNA TGTGCCAGCAGCTTAGTCCTAGCGGGCACCGGGGAGCTGTTTTTT. It yields the protein CASSLVLAGTGELFF.

A few counts support this clonotype. The CDR3 loop reads CASSVGSTSGANVLTF. The CDR3 DNA is TGTGCCAGCAGCGTAGGAAGTACTTCTGGGGCCAACGTCCTGACTTTC. The chain employs TRBV9 and TRBJ2-6; the D is unclear. Per the germline V gene, CDR1 is SGDLS and CDR2 is YYNGEE. CDR3 size: 16 residues. The germline V and J ends were trimmed by 0 bases and 1 base, with 8 bases remaining between them.

This clonotype was seen more than once but under ten times. The CDR3 here is CASGLPRDRVYGYTF. The CDR3 nucleotides are TGTGCTAGTGGTTTGCCCCGGGACAGGGTGTATGGCTACACCTTC. V usage is TRBV12-5 and J usage is TRBJ1-2; the match to TRBD1 covers 9 bases. CDR1 is LGHNT, CDR2 FRNRAP, per germline. The ends lost 2 bases at V and 5 bases at J; junction bases unmatched: 6. CDR3 length equals 15 residues.

The chain combines TRBV27 with TRBJ2-3; 12 bases map to TRBD2. This CDR3 has 18 residues. Germline lookup yields CDR1 MNHEY and CDR2 SMNVEV (reference sequence). V shed 6 bases, J shed 2 bases, and the junction held 12 bases outside the gene matches. In DNA form, the CDR3 reads TGTGCCAGCAGCCTTAGGACTAGCGGGACTGGTGTCACAGATACGCAGTATTTT. This gives the protein CASSLRTSGTGVTDTQYF.

This clonotype was counted at least ten times. This sequence joins TRBV28 and TRBJ2-1, with unresolved D. Germline V gene data show CDR1 as MDHEN and CDR2 as SYDVKM. The CDR3 runs to 12 residues. Trimming took 5 bases from V and 7 from J, leaving 9 bases between them. CDR3 DNA sequence: TGTGCCAGCAGTCTCCAGATTAATGAGCAGTTCTTC. Its protein product is CASSLQINEQFF.

The sample holds a few counts of this clonotype. The V and J genes are TRBV12-5 and TRBJ2-1; D is unresolved. The germline V gene encodes CDR1 LGHNT and CDR2 FRNRAP. The CDR3 runs to 12 residues. V lost 6 bases, J lost 6 bases, and 9 bases lay in between. CDR3 in amino acids: CASGRLGNEQFF. The CDR3 nucleotides are TGTGCTAGTGGCCGTCTCGGCAATGAGCAGTTCTTC.

The sample holds many counts of this clonotype. V usage is TRBV5-1 and J usage is TRBJ1-1, with D possibly TRBD1 on 6 matching bases. The CDR3 sequence is 16 residues long. From germline, CDR1 is SGHRS and CDR2 YFSETQ. V lost 0 bases and J lost 4, with 16 bases in between. This CDR3 is CASSLATGPLGTEAFF. The CDR3 DNA sequence: TGCGCCAGCAGCTTGGCTACAGGGCCTTTAGGCACTGAAGCTTTCTTT.

V usage is TRBV12-5 and J usage is TRBJ1-5, with D unresolved. CDR3 length equals 14 residues. The germline CDR1 and CDR2 sequences are LGHNT and FRNRAP. V lost 6 bases, J lost 2 bases, and 11 bases lay in between. Written as DNA, the CDR3 is TGTGCTAGTGGAACAGACCGGGGCAATCAGCCCCAGCATTTT. The encoded protein is CASGTDRGNQPQHF. Drawing the rest from reference TRBV12-5 and TRBJ1-5, the complete variable domain is DARVTQTPRHKVTEMGQEVTMRCQPILGHNTVFWYRQTMMQGLELLAYFRNRAPLDDSGMPKDRFSAEMPDATLATLKIQPSEPRDSAVYFCASGTDRGNQPQHFGDGTRLSIL.

The gene calls are TRBV12-3 or TRBV12-4 and TRBJ1-6; D gene uncertain. V gave up 6 bases and J gave up 6 bases, with 9 bases separating them. The CDR3 is 13 amino acids. As DNA, the CDR3 is TGTGCCAGCAGCTCGGCTGGTAATTCACCCCTCCACTTT. Translating gives CASSSAGNSPLHF.

This clonotype came up many times. V usage is TRBV11-2 and J usage is TRBJ2-5; no clear D. The length of the CDR3 is 12 residues. V was clipped by 0 bases and J by 6 bases, with 5 bases between them. Germline loops: CDR1 SGHAT, CDR2 FQNNGV. CDR3 sequence reads: CASSLDPQTQYF. In DNA, the CDR3 is TGTGCCAGCAGCTTAGATCCCCAGACCCAGTACTTC.

This clonotype was counted between two and nine times. The chain recombines TRBV2 with TRBJ2-1, with D possibly matching TRBD2 (6 bases). CDR1 is SNHLY and CDR2 is FYNNEI in the germline V gene. This CDR3 region has 13 residues. The ends were cut back, 4 bases at V and 8 bases at J, with 12 bases in the middle. CDR3 nucleotides: TGTGCCAGCAGTGGGGAGGCGGTCGATGAGCAGTTCTTC. Its protein is CASSGEAVDEQFF. The full variable domain, in which reference TRBV2 and TRBJ2-1 provide the parts outside the CDR3, is EPEVTQTPSHQVTQMGQEVILRCVPISNHLYFYWYRQILGQKVEFLVSFYNNEISEKSEIFDDQFSVERPDGSNFTLKIRSTKLEDSAMYFCASSGEAVDEQFFGPGTRLTVL.

This clonotype was recorded a few times. The chain employs TRBV20-1 and TRBJ1-4; 9 bases match TRBD1. V was clipped by 6 bases and J by 7 bases; unmatched bases: 6. CDR1 DFQATT and CDR2 SNEGSKA come from the germline V gene (reference sequence). The length of the CDR3 is 13 residues. The CDR3 loop is CSALGTGFEKLFF. In DNA form, the CDR3 reads TGCAGTGCCCTCGGGACAGGGTTTGAAAAACTGTTTTTT.

The chain couples TRBV19 to TRBJ2-7; no clear D gene. The germline CDR1 and CDR2 sequences are LNHDA and SQIVND (reference sequence). Trimming removed 8 bases at V and 0 bases at J, with 14 bases between. The CDR3 extends over 14 amino acids. The CDR3, as DNA: TGTGCCAGTCAGATGGACCCGAGCTCCTACGAGCAGTACTTC. Its translation: CASQMDPSSYEQYF. Full variable domain (outside the CDR3, taken from reference TRBV19 and TRBJ2-7): DGGITQSPKYLFRKEGQNVTLSCEQNLNHDAMYWYRQDPGQGLRLIYYSQIVNDFQKGDIAEGYSVSREKKESFPLTVTSAQKNPTAFYLCASQMDPSSYEQYFGPGTRLTVT.

The rearrangement joins TRBV2 to TRBJ2-3; 8 bases line up with TRBD1. Germline V gene data show CDR1 as SNHLY and CDR2 as FYNNEI. The CDR3 length is 14 residues. With 3 bases clipped from V and 5 bases from J, the junction kept 4 bases outside the gene matches. In DNA, the CDR3 is TGTGCCAGCAGTGATCAGGGGGCGGTAGATACGCAGTATTTT. It translates to CASSDQGAVDTQYF.

The V call is TRBV13, the J call TRBJ2-6, with D perhaps assigned TRBD1 or TRBD2 (5 bases each). Germline lookup yields CDR1 PRHDT and CDR2 FYEKMQ (reference sequence). The CDR3 consists of 18 residues. The germline V and J ends were trimmed by 3 bases and 0 bases, with 15 bases remaining between them. For the CDR3, the DNA is TGTGCCAGCAGCTTGTACGGGGACCGCTACTCTGGGGCCAACGTCCTGACTTTC. Protein product: CASSLYGDRYSGANVLTF. Filled out from reference TRBV13 and TRBJ2-6, the complete variable domain reads AAGVIQSPRHLIKEKRETATLKCYPIPRHDTVYWYQQGPGQDPQFLISFYEKMQSDKGSIPDRFSAQQFSDYHSELNMSSLELGDSALYFCASSLYGDRYSGANVLTFGAGSRLTVL.

This clonotype came up once. In DNA form, the CDR3 reads TGTGCCAGCACCATATACGAGACAGGAATATTGGCCTACGAGCAGTACTTC. Translated, it gives CASTIYETGILAYEQYF. This chain uses TRBV12-3 or TRBV12-4 with TRBJ2-7; maybe TRBD1 (6 bases). The CDR3 runs to 17 residues. Trimming took off 7 bases at V and 2 bases at J, with 24 bases between the two ends.

This clonotype has more than one count but fewer than ten. The chain links TRBV4-1 to TRBJ2-7; TRBD2 might be the D (6 bases). V dropped 4 bases and J dropped 3 bases, with 13 bases sitting between them. Germline V gene lookup returns CDR1 MGHRA and CDR2 YSYEKL. This CDR3 is built from 14 residues. The CDR3 bases are TGCGCCAGCAGCCTCTCCGCGGGGAACTACGAGCAGTACTTC. Encoded protein: CASSLSAGNYEQYF.